The source of this T cell receptor (beta chain) is a study of blood T cell repertoires in COVID-19 (dated by TCRdb to 2019 to 2021). Some background on the complete study: Samples covering the acute and convalescent phases of COVID-19 were provided by collaborators in the United States, Italy and Spain. The material from the prospective study consisted of cDNA or gDNA derived from T cells, B-cell-depleted T cells, or PBMCs. Subjects who had been exposed to COVID-19, were actively infected with it, or had recovered from it provided the deeply sampled blood TCRbeta repertoires that made up the dataset. The repertoires were released in a freely available public database intended as a resource for research on the immune response to SARS-CoV-2. Samples came from the ongoing ImmuneRACE study (first 160 participants) plus 1,254 subjects from 6 global collaborators. The sample metadata nearly always contained a de-identified subject ID, COVID-19 status, age in years and sex. Where HLA class I and class II types were available, the types were taken from metadata supplied by the sample provider, not from assay-based typing.

TCRbeta CDR3 regions were amplified from genomic DNA using the immunoSEQ Assay, a bias-controlled multiplex PCR. The authors' pipeline ran thus. The number of nucleated cells in each sample was estimated from the amplification of reference gene primers within the assay. To quantify the absolute abundance of each unique TCRbeta CDR3 rearrangement, sequence reads were collapsed and filtered. Productive Simpson clonality was computed per sample as the square root of Simpson's diversity index over productive rearrangements. Here the immuneACCESS table is served through TCRdb, limited to in-frame sequences with V and J called. Missing clones are a known gap in these copies; in checked studies unresolved V genes cover under half, and the rest lacks a known reason. The D gene and trimming were derived from the DNA, and the V and J assignments and clone size from that table. In this sample the table shows 160,000 or so clones, around four fifths of which occur a single time. Of the sample, 6.5% is held by the ten largest clones.

Worth noting for this clone: Its specific antigen is unknown. Base quality data are lacking; no much larger clone is found one base away.

Each collaborating institution followed its own protocols to collect whole blood in K2EDTA tubes. For TCRbeta analysis, collaborator samples were shipped as frozen whole blood, as isolated PBMCs, or as DNA extracted from either sample type. What the work shows at the level of the full study, not this receptor alone: Clinical and demographic metadata were provided uncurated, with the amount varying by source and participant.

The sequence derives from a man in his 70s with active or convalescent COVID-19. The sequencing input was peripheral blood.

The encoded CDR3 is CASSMGQGAGYTF. Read as DNA, the sequence is TGTGCCAGTAGCATGGGACAGGGGGCTGGCTACACCTTC. The chain employs TRBV19 and TRBJ1-2, with 12 central nucleotides matching TRBD1. CDR1 and CDR2, looked up from the germline V gene (reference sequence), are LNHDA and SQIVND. For this chain, trimming is 6 bases at the V end and 7 bases at the J end, and the number of junction bases without a gene match is 3. The CDR3 contains 13 residues, cysteine and phenylalanine counted. Left in the record is the CDR3 DNA by itself, 39 bases read in frame from the first base.